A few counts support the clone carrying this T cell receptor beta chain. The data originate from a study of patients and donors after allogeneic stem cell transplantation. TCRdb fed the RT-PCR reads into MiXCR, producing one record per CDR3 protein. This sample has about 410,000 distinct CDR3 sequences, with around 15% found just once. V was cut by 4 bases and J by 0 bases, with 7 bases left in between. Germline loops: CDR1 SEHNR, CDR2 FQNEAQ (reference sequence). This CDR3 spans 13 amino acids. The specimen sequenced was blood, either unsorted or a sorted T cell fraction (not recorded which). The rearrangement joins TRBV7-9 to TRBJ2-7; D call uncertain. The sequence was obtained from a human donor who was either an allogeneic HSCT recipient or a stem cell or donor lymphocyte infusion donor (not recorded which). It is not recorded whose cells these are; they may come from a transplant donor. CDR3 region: CASSSWASYEQYF. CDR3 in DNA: TGTGCCAGCAGCTCCTGGGCCTCCTACGAGCAGTACTTC. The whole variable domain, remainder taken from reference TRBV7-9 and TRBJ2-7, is DTGVSQNPRHKITKRGQNVTFRCDPISEHNRLYWYRQTLGQGPEFLTYFQNEAQLEKSRLLSDRFSAERPKGSFSTLEIQRTEQGDSAMYLCASSSWASYEQYFGPGTRLTVT.